The present TCR beta chain was sequenced within a study of HIV-infected patients and healthy controls. Overall study findings and caveats: Compared with controls, mean Gini indices were significantly raised in HIV-infected repertoires, possibly indicating oligoclonality.

This clonotype was counted ten times or more. No antigen is known for it. The CDR3 contains 18 residues. Germline lookup yields CDR1 SEHNR and CDR2 FQNEAQ (reference sequence). V trimming: 5 bases; J trimming: 1 base; junction bases outside the gene matches: 12. About 500 ng RNA was reverse transcribed with alpha and beta constant-region primers. Alpha and beta chain libraries were made separately by chain-specific third strand synthesis with multiplexing indices. From the 5' RACE reads, TCRdb called clonotypes with MiXCR, one entry per CDR3 protein. Among some 20,000 distinct CDR3 sequences, roughly 7.9% were seen once, and the ten largest hold around 20%. Antiretroviral therapy had run roughly three months, about 14 weeks, before follow-up blood collection. Whole blood was used without fractionation, so all unsorted peripheral T cells were included.

The sequencing here drew on blood, taken during antiretroviral therapy. This receptor was identified in an adult with HIV infection. This chain joins TRBV7-9 and TRBJ2-7, with 12 nucleotides matching TRBD2. The CDR3: CASSPWTSGASLSYEQYF. In nucleotides, the CDR3 is TGTGCCAGCAGCCCCTGGACTAGCGGGGCCTCCCTTTCCTACGAGCAGTACTTC.